This TCR beta chain was retrieved from a study of blood T cell repertoires in COVID-19. Method: immunoSEQ multiplex PCR; TCRdb's copy keeps in-frame clones and lacks some. The sample consists of about 120,000 clones, 65% to 85% of them appearing once. CDR3 length: 17 residues. Per the germline V gene, CDR1 is KGHSH and CDR2 is LQKENI. Trimming cost V 3 bases and J 11 bases; bases outside gene matches: 15. The sequenced material came from peripheral blood. This TCR was recovered from a woman aged 65 to 85 with acute or convalescent COVID-19. The chain joins TRBV18 to TRBJ1-4; TRBD1 aligns across 10 bases. CDR3 DNA sequence: TGTGCCAGCTCACCCCGTACACCAGGACAGGGGGAAGGGAAACTGTTTTTT. It codes for CASSPRTPGQGEGKLFF.